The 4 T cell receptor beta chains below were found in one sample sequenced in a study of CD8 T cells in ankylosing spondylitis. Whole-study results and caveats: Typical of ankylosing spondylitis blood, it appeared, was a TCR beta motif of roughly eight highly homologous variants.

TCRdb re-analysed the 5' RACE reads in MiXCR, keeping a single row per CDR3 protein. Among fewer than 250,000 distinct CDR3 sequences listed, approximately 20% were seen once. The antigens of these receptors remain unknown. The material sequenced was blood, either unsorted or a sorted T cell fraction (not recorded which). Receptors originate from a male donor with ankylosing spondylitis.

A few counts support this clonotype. Here the CDR3 DNA reads TGCGCCAGCAGCCAAGAGAGGGGACAGGGGGCCTACGGGGAGCTGTTTTTT. Translated: CASSQERGQGAYGELFF. This chain connects TRBV4-3 to TRBJ2-2, with 12 bases fitting TRBD1. This CDR3 has 17 amino acids. Germline loops: CDR1 LGHNA, CDR2 YSLEER. Trimming at V came to 0 bases and at J to 7 bases, leaving 6 bases not matched to a gene.

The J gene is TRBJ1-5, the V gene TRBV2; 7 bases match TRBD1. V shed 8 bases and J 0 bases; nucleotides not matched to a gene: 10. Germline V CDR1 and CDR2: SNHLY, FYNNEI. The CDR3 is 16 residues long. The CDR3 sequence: CASASGTEFSNQPQHF. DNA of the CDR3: TGTGCCAGCGCATCCGGGACAGAGTTTAGCAATCAGCCCCAGCATTTT.

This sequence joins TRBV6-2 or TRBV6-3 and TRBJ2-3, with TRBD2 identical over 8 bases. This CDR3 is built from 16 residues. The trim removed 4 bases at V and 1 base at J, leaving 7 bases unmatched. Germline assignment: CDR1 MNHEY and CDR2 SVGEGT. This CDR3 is CASSSMGLGGTDTQYF. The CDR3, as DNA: TGTGCCAGCAGTTCTATGGGACTAGGGGGCACAGATACGCAGTATTTT.

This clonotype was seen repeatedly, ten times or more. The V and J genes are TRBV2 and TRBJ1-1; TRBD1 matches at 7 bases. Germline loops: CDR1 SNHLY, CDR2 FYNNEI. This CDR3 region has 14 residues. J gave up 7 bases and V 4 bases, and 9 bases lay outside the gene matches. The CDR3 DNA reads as TGTGCCAGCAGTGTGTCAGGGGGACATGGTGAAGCTTTCTTT. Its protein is CASSVSGGHGEAFF.